A selection of T cell receptor beta chains follows, all from one sample in a study of technical replicates of blood from four donors. Assay: immunoSEQ multiplex PCR; the TCRdb copy retains only in-frame clones and omits some. The data show about 81,000 clones, roughly 77% seen once. The material sequenced was PBMCs. The receptors stem from a human donor in good health. Some clones in this sample may be carry-over from other donors' samples. Both conserved end residues are part of each CDR3. D genes are given only for firm matches. Clone size, where shown, is once, few, many, or a class for clones that have expanded.

CSGGTTDNEQFF | TGCAGCGGTGGGACTACCGACAATGAGCAGTTCTTC | NA | 12 | TRBD2 | TRBJ2-1 | TRBV29-1
CASSYGSEQYF | TGTGCCAGCAGTTACGGGAGCGAGCAGTACTTC | NA | 11 | NA | TRBJ2-7 | TRBV6-5
CASSVGALMNTEAFF | TGTGCCAGCAGCGTAGGGGCCCTGATGAACACTGAAGCTTTCTTT | few | 15 | NA | TRBJ1-1 | TRBV9
CASSLAGGYTEAFF | TGCGCCAGCAGCTTGGCAGGGGGCTATACTGAAGCTTTCTTT | medium-sized | 14 | TRBD1 | TRBJ1-1 | TRBV5-1
CASSLEYRGGGETQYF | TGTGCCAGCAGCTTAGAGTATCGAGGGGGCGGAGAGACCCAGTACTTC | NA | 16 | TRBD1 | TRBJ2-5 | TRBV7-9
CAWSKPGANTEAFF | TGTGCCTGGAGCAAACCGGGAGCGAACACTGAAGCTTTCTTT | NA | 14 | NA | TRBJ1-1 | TRBV30
CASRASGSSYEQYF | TGTGCCAGCAGGGCTAGCGGGAGCTCCTACGAGCAGTACTTC | NA | 14 | TRBD2 | TRBJ2-7 | TRBV7-2
CASSIMSSGSNEQFF | TGTGCCAGTAGTATCATGTCTAGCGGGTCCAATGAGCAGTTCTTC | NA | 15 | TRBD2 | TRBJ2-1 | TRBV19
CASSFYRGGTGELFF | TGTGCCAGCAGCTTTTACAGGGGAGGAACCGGGGAGCTGTTTTTT | NA | 15 | NA | TRBJ2-2 | TRBV7-6
CSVAGGLNQPQHF | TGCAGCGTTGCCGGGGGGCTAAACCAGCCCCAGCATTTT | NA | 13 | NA | TRBJ1-5 | TRBV29-1
CASSPDRGYEQYF | TGTGCCAGCAGCCCGGACAGGGGCTACGAGCAGTACTTC | few | 13 | TRBD1 | TRBJ2-7 | TRBV9
CASSQSVEETQYF | TGCGCCAGCAGCCAAAGCGTGGAAGAGACCCAGTACTTC | NA | 13 | NA | TRBJ2-5 | TRBV4-3
CASSARGAVQETQYF | TGCGCCAGCAGCGCCAGGGGGGCGGTGCAAGAGACCCAGTACTTC | few | 15 | NA | TRBJ2-5 | TRBV10-1
CASSASGGETQYF | TGTGCCAGCAGCGCCTCGGGGGGGGAGACCCAGTACTTC | NA | 13 | TRBD2 | TRBJ2-5 | TRBV9
CASSRQKTGELFF | TGTGCCAGCAGTAGACAGAAAACCGGGGAGCTGTTTTTT | NA | 13 | NA | TRBJ2-2 | TRBV2
CASSQTGSFLEKLFF | TGCGCCAGCAGCCAAACAGGGTCTTTCCTTGAAAAACTGTTTTTT | once | 15 | NA | TRBJ1-4 | TRBV5-1
CASSWTSGIEQYF | TGCGCCAGCAGCTGGACTAGCGGTATCGAGCAGTACTTC | NA | 13 | TRBD2 | TRBJ2-7 | TRBV5-1
CASSISPGGVGFLFF | TGTGCCAGTAGTATCTCTCCAGGAGGCGTCGGGTTCCTGTTTTTT | few | 15 | NA | TRBJ1-4 | TRBV19